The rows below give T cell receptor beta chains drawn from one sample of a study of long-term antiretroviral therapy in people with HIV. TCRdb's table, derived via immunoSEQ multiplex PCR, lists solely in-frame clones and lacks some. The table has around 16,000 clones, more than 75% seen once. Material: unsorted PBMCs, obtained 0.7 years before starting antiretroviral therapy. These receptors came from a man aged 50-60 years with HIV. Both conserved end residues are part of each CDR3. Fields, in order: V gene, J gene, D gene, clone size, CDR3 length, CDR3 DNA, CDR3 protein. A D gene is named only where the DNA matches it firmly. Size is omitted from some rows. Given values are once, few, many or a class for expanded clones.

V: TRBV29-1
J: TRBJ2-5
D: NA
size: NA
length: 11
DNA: TGCAGCGTTGCCAGAGAAGAGACCCAGTACTTC
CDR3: CSVAREETQYF

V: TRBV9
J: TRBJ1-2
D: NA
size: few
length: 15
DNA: TGTGCCAGCAGCGAGACCGTTTCCTTCGGCTATGGCTACACCTTC
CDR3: CASSETVSFGYGYTF

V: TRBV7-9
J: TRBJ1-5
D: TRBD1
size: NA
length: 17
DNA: TGTGCCAGCAGCGGCCCGGGACAGGGCTATAGCAATCAGCCCCAGCATTTT
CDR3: CASSGPGQGYSNQPQHF

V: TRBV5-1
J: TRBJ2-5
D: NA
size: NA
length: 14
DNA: TGCGCCAGCAGCCGCGGGGGCCCCATAGAGACCCAGTACTTC
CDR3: CASSRGGPIETQYF

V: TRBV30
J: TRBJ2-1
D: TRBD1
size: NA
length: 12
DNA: TGTGCCTCGTCCCGGGACAGATATGAGCAGTTCTTC
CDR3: CASSRDRYEQFF

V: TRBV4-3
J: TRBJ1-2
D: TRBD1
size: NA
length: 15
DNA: TGCGCCAGCAGCCAAGAATGGCTACAGGGGCTGGGCTACACCTTC
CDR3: CASSQEWLQGLGYTF

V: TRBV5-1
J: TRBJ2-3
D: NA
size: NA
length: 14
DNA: TGCGCCAGCAGCTTGGGACAGAACACAGATACGCAGTATTTT
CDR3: CASSLGQNTDTQYF

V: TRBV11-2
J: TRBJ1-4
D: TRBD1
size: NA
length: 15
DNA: TGTGCCAGCAGCCCCTGGGGACAGGAACGGGAAAAACTGTTTTTT
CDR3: CASSPWGQEREKLFF

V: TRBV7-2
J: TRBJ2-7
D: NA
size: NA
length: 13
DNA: TGTGCCAGCAGCTTAGACCCCCCCGCCGAGCAGTACTTC
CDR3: CASSLDPPAEQYF

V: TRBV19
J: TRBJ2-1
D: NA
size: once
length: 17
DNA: TGTGCCAGTAGTATACGGGCGGGATTCCAAAAGGACAATGAGCAGTTCTTC
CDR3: CASSIRAGFQKDNEQFF

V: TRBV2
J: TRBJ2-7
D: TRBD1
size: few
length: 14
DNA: TGTGCCAGTCGGGGACAGGGGATCTCCTACGAGCAGTACTTC
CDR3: CASRGQGISYEQYF

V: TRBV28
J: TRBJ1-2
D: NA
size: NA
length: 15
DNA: TGTGCCAGCAGCCTGCAAACCGGTGGGGTTGATGGCTACACCTTC
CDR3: CASSLQTGGVDGYTF

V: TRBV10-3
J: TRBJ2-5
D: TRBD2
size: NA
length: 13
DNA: TGTGCCATCAGCGACCCAGCGGGGGAGACCCAGTACTTC
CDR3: CAISDPAGETQYF

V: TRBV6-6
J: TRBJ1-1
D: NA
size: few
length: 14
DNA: TGTGCCAGCAGTCAATACTTCGGGGGGGCTGAAGCTTTCTTT
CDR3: CASSQYFGGAEAFF

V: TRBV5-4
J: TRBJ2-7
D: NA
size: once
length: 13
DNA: TGTGCCAGCAGCTTCAGGGGGGACGACGAGCAGTACTTC
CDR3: CASSFRGDDEQYF

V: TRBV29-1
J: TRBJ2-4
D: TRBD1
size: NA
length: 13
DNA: TGCAGCGTTGTCAGGGGGCATGGAGGCATTCAGTACTTC
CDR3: CSVVRGHGGIQYF

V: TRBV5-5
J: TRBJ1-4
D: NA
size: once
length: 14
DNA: TGTGCCAGCAGCTTGGAGTGGGATAATGAAAAACTGTTTTTT
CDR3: CASSLEWDNEKLFF

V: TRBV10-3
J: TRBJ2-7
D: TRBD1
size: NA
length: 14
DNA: TGTGCCATCAGAGGACAGGGAAGCTCCTACGAGCAGTACTTC
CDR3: CAIRGQGSSYEQYF

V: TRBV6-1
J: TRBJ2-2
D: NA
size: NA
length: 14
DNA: TGTGCCACCGGGACGCCCCAGGGGGGCGGGGAGCTGTTTTTT
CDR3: CATGTPQGGGELFF

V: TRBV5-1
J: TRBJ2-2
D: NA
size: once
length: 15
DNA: TGCGCCAGCAGCTTGGGGGTAGGAGGGCCCGGGGAGCTGTTTTTT
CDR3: CASSLGVGGPGELFF

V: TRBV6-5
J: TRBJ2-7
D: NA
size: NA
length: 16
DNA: TGTGCCAGCAGTTACGCTCTAGGGACATCGAACTACGAGCAGTACTTC
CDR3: CASSYALGTSNYEQYF

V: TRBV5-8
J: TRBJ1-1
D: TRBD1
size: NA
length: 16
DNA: TGTGCCAGCAGCTTAAATAACAGGGGATGGAACACTGAAGCTTTCTTT
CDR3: CASSLNNRGWNTEAFF

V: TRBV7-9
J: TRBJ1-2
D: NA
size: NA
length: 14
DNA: TGTGCCAGCAGCTTACCAGGGTACGACTATGGCTACACCTTC
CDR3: CASSLPGYDYGYTF